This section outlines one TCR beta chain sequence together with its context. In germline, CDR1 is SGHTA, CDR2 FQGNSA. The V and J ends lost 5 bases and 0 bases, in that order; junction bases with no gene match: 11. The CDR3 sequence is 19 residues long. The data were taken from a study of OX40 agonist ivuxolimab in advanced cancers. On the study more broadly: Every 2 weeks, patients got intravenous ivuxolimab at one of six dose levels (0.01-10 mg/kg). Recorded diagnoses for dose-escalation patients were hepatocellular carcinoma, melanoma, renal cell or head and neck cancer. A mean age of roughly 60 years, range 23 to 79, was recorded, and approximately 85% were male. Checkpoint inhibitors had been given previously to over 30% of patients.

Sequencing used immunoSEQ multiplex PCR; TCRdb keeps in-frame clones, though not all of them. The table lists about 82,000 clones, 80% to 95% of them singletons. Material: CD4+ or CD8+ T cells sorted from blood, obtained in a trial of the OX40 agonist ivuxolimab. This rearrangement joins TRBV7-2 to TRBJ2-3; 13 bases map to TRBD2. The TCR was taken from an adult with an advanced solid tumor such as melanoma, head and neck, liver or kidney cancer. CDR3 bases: TGTGCCAGCAGCCGCAGACTAGCGGGGGGCCGTACTAGCACAGATACGCAGTATTTT. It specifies CASSRRLAGGRTSTDTQYF.